The 8 T cell receptor beta chains given below trace back to one sample, sequenced in a study of blood T cell repertoires in COVID-19. TCRdb keeps only in-frame clones here, not all; method: immunoSEQ multiplex PCR. Seen here are about 280,000 clones, roughly 89% observed once, and the top ten hold 1.9%. The sequencing input was PBMCs or T cells enriched from blood (not recorded which). The receptors come from a woman aged 55-75 years who had recovered from COVID-19.

The chain employs TRBV19 and TRBJ1-1; D gene uncertain. CDR1 and CDR2 (germline): LNHDA, SQIVND (reference sequence). The CDR3 has 17 residues. The germline V and J ends were trimmed by 6 bases and 0 bases, with 20 bases remaining between them. The CDR3 nucleotides read TGTGCCAGTAGACCCGGGATCCTTAAATCCATGAACACTGAAGCTTTCTTT. This sequence encodes CASRPGILKSMNTEAFF.

The V gene is TRBV19, the J gene TRBJ1-5; D is perhaps TRBD1 (5 bases). From germline, CDR1 is LNHDA and CDR2 SQIVND (reference sequence). The V and J ends lost 8 bases and 0 bases respectively, with 11 bases between them. The length of the CDR3 is 14 residues. In DNA form, the CDR3 reads TGTGCCAGTGACCAGGGTTATAGCAATCAGCCCCAGCATTTT. It codes for CASDQGYSNQPQHF.

DNA of the CDR3: TGCAGTGAAGGAGAGAACACTGAAGCTTTCTTT. Its translation is CSEGENTEAFF. This rearrangement joins TRBV20-1 to TRBJ1-1, with no clear D. The CDR3 has 11 residues. V lost 7 bases and J lost 1, with 7 bases in between. CDR1 and CDR2 (germline): DFQATT, SNEGSKA (reference sequence).

This chain connects TRBV6-5 to TRBJ1-6; no clear D. This CDR3 is built from 13 residues. Trimming shortened V by 7 bases and J by 9 bases, and 13 bases separated the two germline ends. The germline V gene encodes CDR1 MNHEY and CDR2 SVGAGI. The CDR3 coding sequence is TGTGCCAGCACCGAAACGGGAGTTTCACCCCTCCACTTT. It is translated as CASTETGVSPLHF.

The V call is TRBV6-5, the J call TRBJ2-7, with 8 bases aligning to TRBD1. CDR1 is MNHEY, CDR2 SVGAGI, per germline. Trimming cost V 7 bases and J 5 bases; bases outside gene matches: 4. This CDR3 comprises 12 residues. CDR3 DNA sequence: TGTGCCAGCATTCCGGACAGGGACGAGCAGTACTTC. This codes for CASIPDRDEQYF.

The V call is TRBV11-3, the J call TRBJ1-2; 7 nucleotides line up with TRBD1. CDR1 is SGHNT and CDR2 is YENEEA in the germline V gene. V lost 3 bases to trimming and J lost 2 bases; unmatched junction nucleotides: 6. CDR3 size: 15 residues. The CDR3 coding sequence is TGTGCCAGCAGCTTTTCGACAGGGTCGAACTATGGCTACACCTTC. It codes for CASSFSTGSNYGYTF.

The chain couples TRBV5-1 to TRBJ1-6; 7 bases align to TRBD1. Trimming at V came to 4 bases and at J to 8 bases, leaving 6 bases not matched to a gene. CDR3 size: 14 residues. Looked up from germline, CDR1 is SGHRS and CDR2 is YFSETQ. In DNA form, the CDR3 reads TGCGCCAGCAGCCCGGGACAGAACTATTCACCCCTCCACTTT. Translating it yields CASSPGQNYSPLHF.

This sequence joins TRBV3-1 (or the pseudogene TRBV3-2) and TRBJ2-1; TRBD2 aligns across 10 bases. The CDR3 has 16 residues. The ends lost 4 bases at V and 7 bases at J; junction bases unmatched: 10. The V gene's germline CDR1 is LGHDT and CDR2 YNNKEL (reference sequence). As DNA, the CDR3 is TGTGCCAGCAGCCGAAGGCTAGCGGGAGACGGAAATGAGCAGTTCTTC. This codes for CASSRRLAGDGNEQFF.